Given below is one T cell receptor beta chain in context. This clone was recorded once. What this receptor recognizes is not known. Base qualities are missing; no much larger clone stands one base away. Germline trimming amounts to 7 bases on V and 4 bases on J, with 5 as the count of junction bases outside the gene matches. The CDR1 and CDR2 encoded by the germline V gene are SGHTA and FQGNSA. The CDR3 runs 14 amino acids, cysteine and phenylalanine included. Only the CDR3 part of the read is kept: 42 bases, read in frame from the first base. TCRbeta CDR3 regions were amplified from genomic DNA using the immunoSEQ Assay, a bias-controlled multiplex PCR. The study's processing was this. Within the assay, amplification of reference gene primers was used to estimate how many nucleated cells each sample contained. To quantify the absolute abundance of each unique TCRbeta CDR3 rearrangement, sequence reads were collapsed and filtered. For each sample, productive Simpson clonality was calculated as the square root of Simpson's diversity index across productive rearrangements. TCRdb re-hosts the immuneACCESS table, in-frame sequences only. Its copies lack some clones; in the studies checked, an unresolved V gene accounts for under half of them, and the cause for the rest is not known. D and trimming come from the DNA, and the V and J calls and clone size come from that table. The sample records 300,000 to 350,000 clones, around nine tenths of which are singletons. Around 6.6% of the sample belongs to the ten largest clones.

One collaborating source in Seattle enrolled patients during active infection and followed them longitudinally through the course of disease. Each collaborating institution followed its own protocols to collect whole blood in K2EDTA tubes. For TCRbeta analysis, collaborators shipped samples as frozen whole blood, isolated PBMCs, or DNA extracted from either of those sample types. These data belong to a study of blood T cell repertoires in COVID-19 (dated by TCRdb to the early 2020s). For the wider study: Samples covering the acute and convalescent phases of COVID-19 were provided by collaborators in the United States, Italy and Spain. The material from the prospective study consisted of cDNA or gDNA derived from T cells, B-cell-depleted T cells, or PBMCs. Subjects who had been exposed to COVID-19, were actively infected with it, or had recovered from it provided the deeply sampled blood TCRbeta repertoires that made up the dataset. A freely available public database, intended as a resource for researchers studying the immune response to SARS-CoV-2, is where the repertoires were released. The samples were drawn from two sources: the first 160 participants of the ongoing ImmuneRACE study, and fewer than 1,500 subjects contributed by 6 global collaborators. A de-identified subject ID, COVID-19 status, age in years and sex were almost always included in the sample metadata. Where available, HLA class I and class II types were taken from metadata supplied by the sample provider and were not determined by assay-based typing.

Overall study results and their limits: The quantity of clinical and demographic metadata differed by source and by participant and was supplied without curation.

This receptor was taken from an older woman with COVID-19, enrolled during active disease. Specimen: peripheral blood. The sequence links TRBV7-2 to TRBJ2-7; the central 12 bases match TRBD2. CDR3 sequence: CASNLAGGPYEQYF. The nucleotides are TGTGCCAGCAACCTAGCGGGGGGGCCATACGAGCAGTACTTC. The entire variable domain, with the stretches around the CDR3 drawn from the reference TRBV7-2 and TRBJ2-7 proteins, is GAGVSQSPSNKVTEKGKDVELRCDPISGHTALYWYRQSLGQGLEFLIYFQGNSAPDKSGLPSDRFSAERTGGSVSTLTIQRTQQEDSAVYLCASNLAGGPYEQYFGPGTRLTVT.